This TCR beta chain was documented in a study of T-cell memory formation after mild COVID-19. Looking at the study overall: Largely donor-specific TCR clusters were found.

Losses at the gene ends were 1 base for V and 7 bases for J; bases not matched to a gene: 7. Germline CDR1 LGHNA, CDR2 YSLEER. The CDR3 has 17 amino acids. The sample holds a few counts of this clonotype. Antigen: not known. Study-wide points: Cross-reactive memory appears to have joined, as suggested by some responding clones showing up in pre-infection memory. The second-wave clones peaking on day 37 were not confirmed as SARS-CoV-2-specific. The study found contracting CD4+ clones mainly in CM and EM and contracting CD8+ clones in EMRA.

In TCRdb, the 5' RACE reads were re-called with MiXCR into one record per CDR3 protein. The table lists under 300,000 distinct CDR3 sequences, approximately 8.4% of them singletons, with less than 25% in the top ten. The specimen was PBMCs or a T cell subset sorted from them (not recorded which). This TCR came from a man younger than 30 who had mild COVID-19 (a few samples of this study predate the infection). Cell type and time point are not known. The chain links TRBV4-3 to TRBJ2-2; 12 bases match TRBD2. The CDR3 nucleotides read TGCGCCAGCAGCCAAGGCCTAGCGGGGGGGCCCAGCGGGGAGCTGTTTTTT. It yields the protein CASSQGLAGGPSGELFF.